This T cell receptor (beta chain) was observed in a study of radiotherapy plus CTLA-4 blockade in lung cancer. CDR3 length: 13 residues. The germline V gene has CDR1 SGHRS and CDR2 YFSETQ. Trimming left V 9 bases short and J 2 bases short, with 13 bases between. TCRdb's copy holds only in-frame clones and misses some; the assay was immunoSEQ multiplex PCR. The sample shows about 120,000 clones, roughly 74% of them seen only once. The origin of this receptor is a human donor with non-small cell lung cancer who had a partial response to radiotherapy plus ipilimumab. This chain uses TRBV5-1 with TRBJ2-3, with unresolved D. Here the sequenced sample was peripheral blood, taken from a patient treated with radiotherapy plus ipilimumab. CDR3 in amino acids: CATSDIVTDTQYF. In nucleotides, the CDR3 is TGCGCCACCTCCGACATAGTCACAGATACGCAGTATTTT.